The subject of this entry is one T cell receptor (beta chain). As yet, its antigen is unknown. This specimen comes from a study of blood T cells in healthy people across ages. Regarding the study as a whole: A strong correlation was found between TCR beta diversity and the percentage of naive T cells. Naive and antigen-experienced cells could not be conclusively compared, given unsorted PBMCs.

Together with a sample-barcoded 5' primer, a J-beta primer mix was included in a second PCR lasting about 6 to 11 cycles. TCRdb re-called the 5' RACE reads with MiXCR, one entry per CDR3 protein. The sample lists approximately 810,000 distinct CDR3 sequences, 36% seen once, with roughly 13% in the top ten. The clonotype comes from a man between 18 and 29 years old in good health. The sequencing input was blood.

CDR3 loop: CASSPGWARKGVNTEAFF. CDR3 nucleotides: TGTGCCAGCAGTCCCGGATGGGCTAGGAAGGGGGTGAACACTGAAGCTTTCTTT. This rearrangement joins TRBV27 to TRBJ1-1; tentative D call: TRBD1 (6 bases). The CDR3 runs to 18 residues. Germline CDR1 MNHEY, CDR2 SMNVEV (reference sequence). V lost 5 bases and J lost 0, with 22 bases in between.